Listed below are T cell receptor beta chains from one sample, sequenced in a study of T cell repertoires and leukemia-associated antigens. TCRdb called the 5' RACE reads again in MiXCR, with one record for every CDR3 protein. The data show more than 12,000 distinct CDR3 sequences, over 30% seen once. The antigens these receptors bind are not known. The sequenced material came from CD3+ T cells sorted from blood and cultured. The receptor set was obtained from a female donor in good health. Both conserved end residues are part of each CDR3. The order of the fields is V gene, clone size, D gene, J gene, CDR3 DNA, CDR3 protein. The D gene is left open where the match is weak. Size tells how often a clone was seen (once, few, many) or the class of an expanded clone, and some rows leave it out.

v_call: TRBV5-1; clone_size: many; d_call: TRBD2; j_call: TRBJ2-3; cdr3_nt: TGCGCCAGCAGCTTGTACGGGGGGACAGATACGCAGTATTTT; cdr3_aa: CASSLYGGTDTQYF
v_call: TRBV15; clone_size: .; d_call: TRBD2; j_call: TRBJ2-2; cdr3_nt: TGTCCGACCAGCAGAGGCCTCGCGGGGGACACCGGGGAGCTGTTTTTT; cdr3_aa: CPTSRGLAGDTGELFF
v_call: TRBV5-1; clone_size: .; d_call: TRBD2; j_call: TRBJ2-1; cdr3_nt: TGCGTCAGCAGCCCGAGCGGGAAGGTTGGGAGTGAGCAGTCCTTC; cdr3_aa: CVSSPSGKVGSEQSF
v_call: TRBV10-2; clone_size: .; d_call: TRBD2; j_call: TRBJ2-5; cdr3_nt: TGCGCCGGCAGAATCGGACTAGCGGAAGAGATCCAGTACTTC; cdr3_aa: CAGRIGLAEEIQYF
v_call: TRBV20-1; clone_size: .; d_call: .; j_call: TRBJ2-2; cdr3_nt: TGCAGTGCTGGACTGGCGAACACCTGGGAGCTGTTCTTT; cdr3_aa: CSAGLANTWELFF
v_call: TRBV6-2/TRBV6-3; clone_size: medium-sized; d_call: .; j_call: TRBJ2-1; cdr3_nt: TGTGCCAGCAGAAACGGACAGTACAATGAGCAGTTCTTC; cdr3_aa: CASRNGQYNEQFF
v_call: TRBV30; clone_size: once; d_call: .; j_call: TRBJ2-3; cdr3_nt: TGTGTCCGGAGGGCCTCTCGCCGTCTGTTGGCAGATACGCAGTATTTT; cdr3_aa: CVRRASRRLLADTQYF
v_call: TRBV11-1; clone_size: medium-sized; d_call: .; j_call: TRBJ2-1; cdr3_nt: TGTGCCAGCAGCTTATCGTCTAGCGAATACAATGAGCAGTTCTTC; cdr3_aa: CASSLSSSEYNEQFF
v_call: TRBV19; clone_size: many; d_call: .; j_call: TRBJ2-1; cdr3_nt: TGTGCCAGTAGTTCCCCGGGGGTTTACAATGAGCAGTTCTTC; cdr3_aa: CASSSPGVYNEQFF
v_call: TRBV7-3; clone_size: many; d_call: TRBD2; j_call: TRBJ2-3; cdr3_nt: TGTGCCAGCAGCCAGCGACTAGCGGCCGAAACAGATACGCAGTATTTT; cdr3_aa: CASSQRLAAETDTQYF
v_call: TRBV20-1; clone_size: once; d_call: .; j_call: TRBJ1-2; cdr3_nt: TGCAGTGCTAGTAGAGACGGCGATTATGGCTACACCTTC; cdr3_aa: CSASRDGDYGYTF
v_call: TRBV27; clone_size: medium-sized; d_call: .; j_call: TRBJ2-1; cdr3_nt: TGTGCCAGCAAAGGCAGGAGCTCCTACAATGAGCAGTTCTTC; cdr3_aa: CASKGRSSYNEQFF
v_call: TRBV13; clone_size: medium-sized; d_call: .; j_call: TRBJ2-7; cdr3_nt: TGTGCCAGCAGCTTAGAAAGCCGTAACTACGAGCAGTACTTC; cdr3_aa: CASSLESRNYEQYF
v_call: TRBV4-3; clone_size: medium-sized; d_call: .; j_call: TRBJ1-1; cdr3_nt: TGCGCCAGCAGCCAAGATGAGGGACATGGTTCCACTGAAGCTTTCTTT; cdr3_aa: CASSQDEGHGSTEAFF
v_call: TRBV20-1; clone_size: medium-sized; d_call: TRBD2; j_call: TRBJ2-1; cdr3_nt: TGCAGTGCCACGGGAGGCCAAGCCTACAATGAGCAGTTCTTC; cdr3_aa: CSATGGQAYNEQFF
v_call: TRBV10-3; clone_size: .; d_call: TRBD2; j_call: TRBJ2-7; cdr3_nt: TGCGTCATCAGTGAGTCGGGGGGGATCTACGAGCAGTACTTC; cdr3_aa: CVISESGGIYEQYF
v_call: TRBV9; clone_size: many; d_call: TRBD2; j_call: TRBJ2-3; cdr3_nt: TGTGCCAGCAGCGTTAGCGGGTCCACAGATACGCAGTATTTT; cdr3_aa: CASSVSGSTDTQYF
v_call: TRBV7-3; clone_size: .; d_call: .; j_call: TRBJ1-1; cdr3_nt: TGTGCCAGCAGCTTATACTTCAACACTGAAGCTTTCTTT; cdr3_aa: CASSLYFNTEAFF
v_call: TRBV7-9; clone_size: medium-sized; d_call: TRBD1; j_call: TRBJ2-1; cdr3_nt: TGTGCCAGCAGCCGACAGGGGGCTGATGAGCAGTTCTTC; cdr3_aa: CASSRQGADEQFF
v_call: TRBV5-1; clone_size: .; d_call: .; j_call: TRBJ2-7; cdr3_nt: TGCGCCAGCAGTTTACAGGGCTACGAGCAGTACTTC; cdr3_aa: CASSLQGYEQYF
v_call: TRBV11-2; clone_size: many; d_call: .; j_call: TRBJ2-1; cdr3_nt: TGTGCCAGCAGCTTAGAACAGGGCTCCTACAATGAGCAGTTCTTC; cdr3_aa: CASSLEQGSYNEQFF
v_call: TRBV10-3; clone_size: few; d_call: TRBD2; j_call: TRBJ2-7; cdr3_nt: TGTGCCATCAGGGGACTAGCGGGAGGGGGCTACGAGCAGTACTTC; cdr3_aa: CAIRGLAGGGYEQYF
v_call: TRBV11-2; clone_size: medium-sized; d_call: TRBD1; j_call: TRBJ2-5; cdr3_nt: TGTGCCAGCAGCTTAAGGGTCACGGACAGGGCCTGGGAGACCCAGTACTTC; cdr3_aa: CASSLRVTDRAWETQYF
v_call: TRBV6-1; clone_size: many; d_call: .; j_call: TRBJ2-3; cdr3_nt: TGTGCCAGCAGTGAAGGGAACGGATGGGATACGCAGTATTTT; cdr3_aa: CASSEGNGWDTQYF
v_call: TRBV12-3/TRBV12-4; clone_size: .; d_call: .; j_call: TRBJ1-5; cdr3_nt: TGTGCCAGCAGTTTAAACAGGGATGGCAATCAGCCCCAGCATTTT; cdr3_aa: CASSLNRDGNQPQHF
v_call: TRBV10-3; clone_size: medium-sized; d_call: TRBD2; j_call: TRBJ2-1; cdr3_nt: TGTGCCATCAGTGAACTAGCGGGAGGAACCTACAATGAGCAGTTCTTC; cdr3_aa: CAISELAGGTYNEQFF
v_call: TRBV6-1; clone_size: .; d_call: .; j_call: TRBJ2-1; cdr3_nt: TGTGTCAGCAGCGAAGTCCCTGAGGGCCCCGATGAGCAGTTCTTC; cdr3_aa: CVSSEVPEGPDEQFF
v_call: TRBV5-5; clone_size: .; d_call: .; j_call: TRBJ2-3; cdr3_nt: TGTACCAGCAGCTCCCCTGGCGCAGATACGCAGTATTTT; cdr3_aa: CTSSSPGADTQYF
v_call: TRBV20-1; clone_size: .; d_call: TRBD1; j_call: TRBJ2-3; cdr3_nt: TGCAGTGCTGCATTACAGGGGGCTGGTACGCAGTATTTT; cdr3_aa: CSAALQGAGTQYF
v_call: TRBV10-3; clone_size: medium-sized; d_call: .; j_call: TRBJ2-7; cdr3_nt: TGTGCCACGGACGACAGGTTGGACCGCGAGCAGTACTTC; cdr3_aa: CATDDRLDREQYF
v_call: TRBV6-2/TRBV6-3; clone_size: .; d_call: TRBD1; j_call: TRBJ2-7; cdr3_nt: TGTGCCAGCAGTCAACCGGGACAGGGGTTCCGGCAGTACTTC; cdr3_aa: CASSQPGQGFRQYF
v_call: TRBV13; clone_size: many; d_call: .; j_call: TRBJ2-1; cdr3_nt: TGTGCCAGCACGGAGTCGGGACTTTCTAATGAGCAGTTCTTC; cdr3_aa: CASTESGLSNEQFF
v_call: TRBV7-2; clone_size: .; d_call: .; j_call: TRBJ2-7; cdr3_nt: TGTGCCAGCAGCACCGTTGGCCACGGCGAGCAGTACTTC; cdr3_aa: CASSTVGHGEQYF
v_call: TRBV5-1; clone_size: medium-sized; d_call: TRBD2; j_call: TRBJ2-1; cdr3_nt: TGCGCCAGCAGCCCAACTTTGAGCGGGAGTGACAATGAGCAGTTCTTC; cdr3_aa: CASSPTLSGSDNEQFF
v_call: TRBV7-6; clone_size: medium-sized; d_call: TRBD2; j_call: TRBJ2-5; cdr3_nt: TGTGCCAGCAGCTCAACTAGCGTACAAGAGACCCAGTACTTC; cdr3_aa: CASSSTSVQETQYF
v_call: TRBV5-1; clone_size: few; d_call: TRBD1; j_call: TRBJ1-2; cdr3_nt: TGCGCCAGCAGCCGGACCGGGACAGGGGATGGCTACACCTTC; cdr3_aa: CASSRTGTGDGYTF
v_call: TRBV6-1; clone_size: once; d_call: .; j_call: TRBJ1-3; cdr3_nt: TGTGCCAGCGGTCGGTCCCTGACGGATAGCCCTGGAAGCACCATATATTTT; cdr3_aa: CASGRSLTDSPGSTIYF
v_call: TRBV18; clone_size: .; d_call: TRBD1; j_call: TRBJ1-5; cdr3_nt: TGTGCCAGCTCACCAGGGGACAGGGTACGTCAGCCCCAGCATTTT; cdr3_aa: CASSPGDRVRQPQHF
v_call: TRBV5-1; clone_size: many; d_call: .; j_call: TRBJ2-1; cdr3_nt: TGCGCCAGCAGTTCAACAGGGAACAATGAGCAGTTCTTC; cdr3_aa: CASSSTGNNEQFF
v_call: TRBV29-1; clone_size: .; d_call: .; j_call: TRBJ1-1; cdr3_nt: TGCAGCGTGGATATCGACACTGAAGCTTTCTTT; cdr3_aa: CSVDIDTEAFF
v_call: TRBV7-6; clone_size: many; d_call: .; j_call: TRBJ2-7; cdr3_nt: TGTGCCAGCAGCTTAACAGGGTGGGGGGCCTACGAGCAGTACTTC; cdr3_aa: CASSLTGWGAYEQYF
v_call: TRBV7-9; clone_size: .; d_call: TRBD2; j_call: TRBJ2-2; cdr3_nt: TGTGCCAGCAGTCATACTAGCGGGAGATCGAACACCGGGGAGCTGTTTTTT; cdr3_aa: CASSHTSGRSNTGELFF
v_call: TRBV20-1; clone_size: .; d_call: .; j_call: TRBJ1-5; cdr3_nt: TGCAGTGCTAGAGATAACGTCCATCAGCCCCAGCATTTT; cdr3_aa: CSARDNVHQPQHF
v_call: TRBV5-1; clone_size: many; d_call: TRBD1; j_call: TRBJ1-1; cdr3_nt: TGCGCCAGCAGCTGGCGGACAGGGGTCGACGCTTTCTTT; cdr3_aa: CASSWRTGVDAFF
v_call: TRBV30; clone_size: .; d_call: .; j_call: TRBJ2-2; cdr3_nt: .; cdr3_aa: CAWYLGGNTEAFFGQENTGELFF
v_call: TRBV7-9; clone_size: .; d_call: .; j_call: TRBJ1-2; cdr3_nt: TGTGCCAGCAGCCCCGGAAAGGGCCACACCTTC; cdr3_aa: CASSPGKGHTF
v_call: TRBV12-3/TRBV12-4; clone_size: .; d_call: TRBD1; j_call: TRBJ2-2; cdr3_nt: TGTGCCAGCAGGGGGACAGGGCTGGACGGGGAGCTGTTTTTT; cdr3_aa: CASRGTGLDGELFF
v_call: TRBV20-1; clone_size: .; d_call: TRBD2; j_call: TRBJ2-7; cdr3_nt: TGCAGTGCTAGAACGACTAGCGGGTCCTACGAGCAGTACTTC; cdr3_aa: CSARTTSGSYEQYF
v_call: TRBV3-1; clone_size: many; d_call: .; j_call: TRBJ1-1; cdr3_nt: TGTGCCAGCAGCCAAGTTACAGGCCATGAAGCTTTCTTT; cdr3_aa: CASSQVTGHEAFF